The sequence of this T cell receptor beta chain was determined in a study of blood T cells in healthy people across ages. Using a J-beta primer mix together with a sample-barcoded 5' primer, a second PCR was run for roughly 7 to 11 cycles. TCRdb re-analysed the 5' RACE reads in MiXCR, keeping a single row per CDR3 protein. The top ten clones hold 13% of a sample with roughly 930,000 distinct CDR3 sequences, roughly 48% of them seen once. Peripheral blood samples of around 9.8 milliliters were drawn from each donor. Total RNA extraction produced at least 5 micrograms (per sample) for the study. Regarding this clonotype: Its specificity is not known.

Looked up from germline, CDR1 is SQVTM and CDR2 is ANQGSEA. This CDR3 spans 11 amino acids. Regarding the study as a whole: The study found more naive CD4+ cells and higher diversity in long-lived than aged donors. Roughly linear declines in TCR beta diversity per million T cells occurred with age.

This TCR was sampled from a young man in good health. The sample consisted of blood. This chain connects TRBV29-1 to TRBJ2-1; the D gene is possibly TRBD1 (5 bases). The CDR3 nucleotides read TGCACCTATACCAGGGCGGATGAGCAGTTCTTC. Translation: CTYTRADEQFF.